The rows below give T cell receptor beta chains drawn from one sample of a study of cytomegalovirus exposure and HLA in healthy donors. Assay: immunoSEQ multiplex PCR; the TCRdb copy retains only in-frame clones and omits some. Of roughly 150,000 clones in the sample, just over 90% were seen once. The sequenced sample was PBMCs. These receptors all stem from a man aged 18 to 30 in good health and CMV-seronegative. The CDR3 runs from the conserved cysteine through the conserved F or W. The D gene is left open where the match is weak. Rows may omit the clone size; those that give it use once, few, many or a size class.

V	J	D	size	CDR3	DNA
TRBV2	TRBJ2-1	TRBD2	NA	CASLFGLAGVREQFF	TGTGCCAGCTTGTTCGGGCTAGCGGGGGTCCGTGAGCAGTTCTTC
TRBV6-5	TRBJ1-2	NA	NA	CASSYYPQGRDYGYTF	TGTGCCAGCAGTTACTATCCCCAGGGGCGCGACTATGGCTACACCTTC
TRBV10-3	TRBJ2-2	TRBD1	NA	CAISGAGTGRISNTGELFF	TGTGCCATCAGTGGAGCCGGGACAGGAAGGATCTCGAACACCGGGGAGCTGTTTTTT
TRBV6-5	TRBJ1-2	TRBD1	NA	CASSFATGGAYGYTF	TGTGCCAGCAGTTTCGCGACAGGGGGCGCTTATGGCTACACCTTC
TRBV27	TRBJ1-5	TRBD1	NA	CASSPGTALNQPQHF	TGTGCCAGCAGTCCTGGGACAGCTTTAAATCAGCCCCAGCATTTT
TRBV5-6	TRBJ1-2	NA	NA	CASSLPGMVYGYTF	TGTGCCAGCAGCTTACCGGGAATGGTCTATGGCTACACCTTC
TRBV28	TRBJ1-5	NA	NA	CASSLVPRRGQPQHF	TGTGCCAGCAGTTTGGTCCCGCGGCGCGGTCAGCCCCAGCATTTT
TRBV7-9	TRBJ1-5	TRBD1	once	CASSPTGGKNQPQHF	TGTGCCAGCAGCCCGACAGGGGGCAAAAATCAGCCCCAGCATTTT
TRBV6-6	TRBJ1-2	TRBD1	once	CASSYYRTGEFGYTF	TGTGCCAGCAGTTACTACCGGACAGGGGAATTTGGCTACACCTTC
TRBV30	TRBJ2-1	TRBD2	NA	CAWRLAGGPYNEQFF	TGTGCCTGGAGACTAGCGGGGGGACCCTACAATGAGCAGTTCTTC
TRBV7-2	TRBJ1-1	NA	NA	CASSLAQAGMGNTEAFF	TGTGCCAGCAGCTTAGCTCAGGCAGGGATGGGAAACACTGAAGCTTTCTTT
TRBV19	TRBJ2-7	NA	NA	CASSSYYEQYF	TGTGCCAGTAGTAGTTACTACGAGCAGTACTTC
TRBV27	TRBJ2-5	NA	NA	CASSPNPNPIRETQYF	TGTGCCAGCAGTCCCAACCCCAACCCAATTAGAGAGACCCAGTACTTC
TRBV5-1	TRBJ2-1	TRBD2	NA	CASSLGDLAGISYNEQFF	TGCGCCAGCAGCTTGGGGGACTTAGCGGGTATTTCCTACAATGAGCAGTTCTTC
TRBV7-6	TRBJ2-3	TRBD2	few	CASSLEASGMFGTDTQYF	TGTGCCAGCAGCTTAGAGGCTAGCGGGATGTTCGGCACAGATACGCAGTATTTT
TRBV15	TRBJ2-3	TRBD2	NA	CATSREGLAGPTDTQYF	TGTGCCACCAGCAGAGAAGGACTAGCGGGGCCCACAGATACGCAGTATTTT
TRBV7-9	TRBJ2-1	NA	once	CASSLVGTHNEQFF	TGTGCCAGCAGCTTAGTGGGGACTCACAATGAGCAGTTCTTC
TRBV27	TRBJ1-4	TRBD1	NA	CASSLRQGLEKLFF	TGTGCCAGCAGTTTGAGACAGGGGCTTGAAAAACTGTTTTTT
TRBV11-1	TRBJ2-2	NA	NA	CASSGGNTGELFF	TGTGCCAGCAGCGGCGGGAACACCGGGGAGCTGTTTTTT
TRBV5-4	TRBJ1-2	NA	NA	CASSLPSYGYTF	TGTGCCAGCAGCTTGCCCAGCTATGGCTACACCTTC
TRBV5-5	TRBJ2-2	TRBD1	NA	CASSLAGTANTGELFF	TGTGCCAGCAGCTTGGCTGGGACAGCTAACACCGGGGAGCTGTTTTTT
TRBV5-1	TRBJ2-3	TRBD2	NA	CASSLSASGSSGDTQYF	TGCGCCAGCAGCTTGTCCGCTAGCGGGAGTTCAGGAGATACGCAGTATTTT
TRBV5-6	TRBJ1-2	NA	NA	CASSLPGSYGYTF	TGTGCCAGCAGCTTGCCAGGATCCTATGGCTACACCTTC
TRBV10-3	TRBJ2-2	NA	once	CAISESTQGTGELFF	TGTGCCATCAGTGAGTCGACTCAGGGGACCGGGGAGCTGTTTTTT
TRBV27	TRBJ2-1	NA	NA	CASSFERSYNEQFF	TGTGCCAGCAGTTTTGAGCGGTCCTACAATGAGCAGTTCTTC
TRBV4-1	TRBJ2-1	NA	NA	CASSQDEATGVYNEQFF	TGCGCCAGCAGCCAAGATGAGGCAACGGGAGTTTACAATGAGCAGTTCTTC
TRBV5-6	TRBJ1-6	NA	NA	CASSLGSGTLHF	TGTGCCAGCAGCCTGGGGTCGGGGACCCTCCACTTT
TRBV6-6	TRBJ2-7	TRBD1	NA	CASSYYLTSGGYEQYF	TGTGCCAGCAGTTACTACTTGACGTCAGGGGGCTACGAGCAGTACTTC
TRBV11-2	TRBJ1-5	NA	NA	CASSLPRQLNQPQHF	TGTGCCAGCAGCTTACCCCGACAGCTCAATCAGCCCCAGCATTTT
TRBV11-2	TRBJ2-5	TRBD1	NA	CASSLVLGTGALHKETQYF	TGTGCCAGCAGCTTAGTGCTCGGGACAGGGGCCCTACATAAAGAGACCCAGTACTTC
TRBV18	TRBJ2-5	NA	NA	CASSPPGTKTGTQYF	TGTGCCAGCTCACCACCCGGGACAAAAACCGGGACCCAGTACTTC
TRBV7-2	TRBJ1-2	TRBD1	once	CASSPRRPGDSPRRGYTF	TGTGCCAGCAGCCCAAGAAGACCCGGGGACAGCCCCCGAAGGGGCTACACCTTC
TRBV7-9	TRBJ2-3	TRBD2	NA	CASSPLAGRTDTQYF	TGTGCCAGCAGCCCACTAGCGGGAAGGACGGATACGCAGTATTTT
TRBV6-5	TRBJ1-1	TRBD1	once	CASSPLTGDHTEAFF	TGTGCCAGCAGTCCACTGACAGGGGATCACACTGAAGCTTTCTTT
TRBV14	TRBJ2-4	TRBD1	NA	CASSPISPTGVKYF	TGTGCCAGCAGCCCTATAAGCCCGACAGGGGTTAAGTACTTC
TRBV5-1	TRBJ2-7	NA	NA	CASSADSYEQYF	TGCGCCAGCAGCGCCGACAGTTACGAGCAGTACTTC
TRBV5-6	TRBJ2-1	TRBD2	NA	CASSLVVAGGSYNEQFF	TGTGCCAGCAGCTTGGTTGTAGCGGGTGGGTCCTACAATGAGCAGTTCTTC
TRBV27	TRBJ2-7	NA	NA	CASLRRDSSSYEQYF	TGTGCCAGCCTGCGTCGGGACTCAAGCTCCTACGAGCAGTACTTC
TRBV5-4	TRBJ2-1	TRBD1	NA	CASSFPKTGFGNEQFF	TGTGCCAGCAGCTTCCCTAAGACAGGGTTTGGCAATGAGCAGTTCTTC
TRBV27	TRBJ2-2	TRBD1	once	CASSLSRTGNTGELFF	TGTGCCAGCAGTTTATCGCGGACAGGGAACACCGGGGAGCTGTTTTTT
TRBV30	TRBJ1-5	NA	NA	CAWTDTSNQPQHF	TGTGCCTGGACCGACACCAGCAATCAGCCCCAGCATTTT
TRBV9	TRBJ1-1	NA	NA	CASSTSLGGGERNTEAFF	TGTGCCAGCAGCACCTCTTTGGGTGGAGGGGAAAGGAACACTGAAGCTTTCTTT
TRBV5-1	TRBJ1-4	TRBD1	NA	CASSLSLGQGQEKLFF	TGCGCCAGCAGCCTGTCCCTGGGACAGGGTCAGGAAAAACTGTTTTTT
TRBV7-7	TRBJ2-3	NA	NA	CASSLRTGLVTDTQYF	TGTGCCAGCAGCTTGCGTACAGGGTTGGTCACAGATACGCAGTATTTT
TRBV5-1	TRBJ1-5	TRBD1	NA	CASSPGQINQPQHF	TGCGCCAGCAGCCCGGGACAGATCAATCAGCCCCAGCATTTT
TRBV5-4	TRBJ2-7	TRBD1	once	CASSSAGTGRGEQYF	TGTGCCAGCAGCAGCGCCGGGACAGGGCGCGGCGAGCAGTACTTC
TRBV7-3	TRBJ2-7	TRBD1	NA	CASSLRGSREQYF	TGTGCCAGCAGCCTCAGGGGGTCACGCGAGCAGTACTTC
TRBV5-1	TRBJ1-3	NA	NA	CASSLEDSQYSGNTIYF	TGCGCCAGCAGCTTGGAGGACAGCCAATACTCTGGAAACACCATATATTTT
TRBV2	TRBJ2-7	TRBD1	NA	CASSESRQGVGQYF	TGTGCCAGCAGTGAATCCCGACAGGGTGTAGGGCAGTACTTC
TRBV9	TRBJ1-2	TRBD1	NA	CASSVGGTGGFSYGYTF	TGTGCCAGCAGCGTTGGCGGGACAGGGGGCTTTAGTTATGGCTACACCTTC
TRBV10-1	TRBJ2-7	TRBD2	NA	CASSVLAGYEQYF	TGCGCCAGCAGTGTTCTAGCGGGGTACGAGCAGTACTTC
TRBV6-6	TRBJ2-2	NA	NA	CASIGGATGTGELFF	TGTGCCAGCATTGGTGGAGCAACGGGCACCGGGGAGCTGTTTTTT
TRBV6-1	TRBJ1-5	NA	NA	CASTLRVSNQPQHF	TGTGCCAGCACTCTGAGGGTATCCAATCAGCCCCAGCATTTT
TRBV10-3	TRBJ1-3	NA	NA	CAISESQALGNTIYF	TGTGCCATCAGTGAGTCCCAGGCTCTGGGAAACACCATATATTTT